This T cell receptor beta chain was sequenced during a study of radiation and T cells in renal cell carcinoma. The overall study: Nephrectomy followed 15 Gy stereotactic body radiation by 4 weeks. Regarding the study as a whole: From baseline, blood top tumor clonotypes peaked at 2 weeks post-radiation.

Sequenced by immunoSEQ multiplex PCR; TCRdb stores in-frame clones only, minus some. The sample gives 60,000 to 80,000 clones, roughly 80% of which show up once; almost 6% is in the top ten. Time point specified: blood 2 weeks post-SBRT. Treatment specified: 15 Gy SBRT to primary tumor, nephrectomy 4 weeks later. The tumor was a clear cell renal cell carcinoma. Germline loops: CDR1 GTSNPN, CDR2 SVGIG (reference sequence). Unmatched junction bases numbered 4, after V lost 5 bases and J lost 0 bases. The CDR3 extends over 14 amino acids. Turning to this clone: Antigen unknown.

The sequencing used blood, collected from a patient whose treatment included radiotherapy and nephrectomy. The J gene is TRBJ2-1, the V gene TRBV30, with 7 bases fitting TRBD1. The receptor was isolated from a man in his sixties with renal cell carcinoma. CDR3 nucleotides: TGTGCCTGGGAGACAGGGAACTCCTACAATGAGCAGTTCTTC. The encoded protein is CAWETGNSYNEQFF. Complete variable domain (other parts from reference TRBV30 and TRBJ2-1): SQTIHQWPATLVQPVGSPLSLECTVEGTSNPNLYWYRQAAGRGLQLLFYSVGIGQISSEVPQNLSASRPQDRQFILSSKKLLLSDSGFYLCAWETGNSYNEQFFGPGTRLTVL.